These T cell receptor beta chains were read from a single sample in a study of T-cell memory formation after mild COVID-19. Using its own MiXCR run on the 5' RACE reads, TCRdb lists one record per CDR3 protein. The table lists 100,000 to 120,000 distinct CDR3 sequences, about a sixth of them singletons. The material sequenced was PBMCs or a T cell subset sorted from them (not recorded which). Receptors were obtained from a man between 18 and 35 years old who had mild COVID-19 (a few samples of this study predate the infection). Cell type and time point are not known. The CDR3 runs from the conserved cysteine through the conserved F or W. The D gene is left open where the match is weak. Some rows mark clone size as missing; the rest say once, few, many or name a class of expanded clone.

DNA,CDR3,V,J,D,size
TGTGCCAGCAGCTTAAGGGGAGCGAACACTGAAGCTTTCTTT,CASSLRGANTEAFF,TRBV7-8,TRBJ1-1,.,.
TGTGCCAGCAGTCGACAGGAACACTATGGCTACACCTTC,CASSRQEHYGYTF,TRBV27,TRBJ1-2,.,.
TGTGCCAGTAAAAGGGACAGGGCTTCGGGTGAAGAGCAGTACTTC,CASKRDRASGEEQYF,TRBV19,TRBJ2-7,TRBD1,few
TGTGCCAGCAGCTTGGTAGCAGCCCTCTGGGCCGATGAAAAACTGTTTTTT,CASSLVAALWADEKLFF,TRBV5-5,TRBJ1-4,.,.
TGTGCCAGCAGCGTGGGGGCCTGGGGCAACATTCAGTACTTC,CASSVGAWGNIQYF,TRBV6-1,TRBJ2-4,.,few
TGCGCCAGCAGCCAAGATTCAAGGGTGGTTGGGGATACGCAGTATTTT,CASSQDSRVVGDTQYF,TRBV4-3,TRBJ2-3,.,many
TGTGCCAGCAGCCCTGGGACGGCGATCTCTGGAAACACCATATATTTT,CASSPGTAISGNTIYF,TRBV7-2,TRBJ1-3,.,few
TGCGCCAGCACGGAGGAGGGGGCAGATACGCAGTATTTT,CASTEEGADTQYF,TRBV5-1,TRBJ2-3,.,few
TGTGCCAGCAGCATGGGCCCCTACGAGCAGTACTTC,CASSMGPYEQYF,TRBV5-6,TRBJ2-7,.,many
TGTGCCAGCAGGGCTAGCGGGGGTCAGGATACGCAGTATTTT,CASRASGGQDTQYF,TRBV12-3/TRBV12-4,TRBJ2-3,TRBD2,.
TGTGCCAGCAGCCAGACTGAGGGTGAAAAACTGTTTTTT,CASSQTEGEKLFF,TRBV3-1,TRBJ1-4,.,.
TGTGCCAGCAGGCGAACGGTGGCTGGGGCCAACGTCCTGACTTTC,CASRRTVAGANVLTF,TRBV6-5,TRBJ2-6,.,.
TGTGCCAGCAGCCTAAGACAGTTACAAGAGACCCAGTACTTC,CASSLRQLQETQYF,TRBV14,TRBJ2-5,.,few
TGCGCCAGCAGCTCCCTCGCCAGCCTGAACACTGAAGCTTTCTTT,CASSSLASLNTEAFF,TRBV4-1,TRBJ1-1,.,.
TGTGCCAGCAGCCAAACAGGGAGGCCTGAAGCTTTCTTT,CASSQTGRPEAFF,TRBV7-3,TRBJ1-1,.,.
TGCGCCAGCAGCCATCCCGACAGATACACTGAAGCTTTCTTT,CASSHPDRYTEAFF,TRBV4-3,TRBJ1-1,.,few
TGTGCCAGTAGAAGGACAGGGCCGGATACGCAGTATTTT,CASRRTGPDTQYF,TRBV19,TRBJ2-3,TRBD1,.
TGTGCCAGCAGTTTATTTCCCTCAGGGGATTATGGCTACACCTTC,CASSLFPSGDYGYTF,TRBV28,TRBJ1-2,.,.
TGCAGTGCCCCACCGTCGGGTTTGAGGGACTTCTATGGCTACACCTTC,CSAPPSGLRDFYGYTF,TRBV20-1,TRBJ1-2,.,once
TGTGCCAGCAGTTCACGCCGGACAGTTACGAGCTCCTACAATGAGCAGTTCTTC,CASSSRRTVTSSYNEQFF,TRBV27,TRBJ2-1,.,few
TGTGCCAGCAGCCCCGCTACGACCGCTTACAATGAGCAGTTCTTC,CASSPATTAYNEQFF,TRBV7-9,TRBJ2-1,.,.
TGTGCCAGCAGGAATCAGGGAACTGGAAACACCATATATTTT,CASRNQGTGNTIYF,TRBV14,TRBJ1-3,.,.
TGTGCCAGCAGTCGGGGGGGCGGAGAGCTGTTTTTT,CASSRGGGELFF,TRBV12-3/TRBV12-4,TRBJ2-2,TRBD2,few
TGTGCCAGCAGCTCATGGACAGGCGTGCCCCAGCATTTT,CASSSWTGVPQHF,TRBV7-2,TRBJ1-5,TRBD1,few
TGCGCCAGCAAGTCTGAGCCCCTAAGTGGAGATACGCAGTATTTT,CASKSEPLSGDTQYF,TRBV5-1,TRBJ2-3,.,few
TGTGCCAGCAGCTATCCCGGGTGGGGGCCGGGCGAGCAGTACTTC,CASSYPGWGPGEQYF,TRBV12-3/TRBV12-4,TRBJ2-7,.,few
TGCAGCGTTGATGCTAACTATGGCTACACCTTC,CSVDANYGYTF,TRBV29-1,TRBJ1-2,.,.
TGTGCCAGCAGCTGGGGCGGGGGAGGTTACAATGAGCAGTTCTTC,CASSWGGGGYNEQFF,TRBV5-4,TRBJ2-1,TRBD2,.